This T cell receptor beta chain was observed in a study of shared T cell receptors in the human thymus. The protocol was immunoSEQ multiplex PCR, while the TCRdb copy is restricted to in-frame clones and leaves out a portion. The top ten clones hold approximately 0.02% of a sample with under 450,000 clones, roughly 94% of them seen once. Germline CDR1 reads LNHDA; CDR2 reads SQIVND (reference sequence). The CDR3 covers 17 residues. The V and J ends lost 4 bases and 1 base, in that order; junction bases with no gene match: 7. The sample consisted of thymocytes. The TCR originated in a human donor. The chain joins TRBV19 to TRBJ2-1, with 10 positions matching TRBD2. CDR3 sequence reads: CASSTRLAGRSYNEQFF. In nucleotides, the CDR3 is TGTGCCAGTAGTACCCGACTAGCGGGCAGGTCCTACAATGAGCAGTTCTTC.